Detailed here is one T cell receptor beta chain. The data were obtained in a study of shared clonotypes between healthy human individuals. Study at large: CD4 naive and CD4 memory each took three plates per donor, while CD8 naive took two and CD8 memory one.

The V gene's germline CDR1 is MNHEY and CDR2 SMNVEV (reference sequence). This CDR3 region has 14 residues. V shed 3 bases, J shed 4 bases, and the junction held 5 bases outside the gene matches. The assay was immunoSEQ multiplex PCR, and TCRdb's table has in-frame clones only and misses some. The table shows fewer than 400,000 clones, with around 72% occurring only once. The receptor comes from a man aged 25 to 45 in good health. The sequencing sample was made of memory CD4+ T cells sorted from blood. As for subset: CD45RA-negative fraction. The rearrangement joins TRBV27 to TRBJ2-5, with 7 nucleotides matching TRBD2. The CDR3 is CASSLLGEGETQYF. The CDR3 region has the DNA TGTGCCAGCAGTTTGTTAGGGGAGGGAGAGACCCAGTACTTC.